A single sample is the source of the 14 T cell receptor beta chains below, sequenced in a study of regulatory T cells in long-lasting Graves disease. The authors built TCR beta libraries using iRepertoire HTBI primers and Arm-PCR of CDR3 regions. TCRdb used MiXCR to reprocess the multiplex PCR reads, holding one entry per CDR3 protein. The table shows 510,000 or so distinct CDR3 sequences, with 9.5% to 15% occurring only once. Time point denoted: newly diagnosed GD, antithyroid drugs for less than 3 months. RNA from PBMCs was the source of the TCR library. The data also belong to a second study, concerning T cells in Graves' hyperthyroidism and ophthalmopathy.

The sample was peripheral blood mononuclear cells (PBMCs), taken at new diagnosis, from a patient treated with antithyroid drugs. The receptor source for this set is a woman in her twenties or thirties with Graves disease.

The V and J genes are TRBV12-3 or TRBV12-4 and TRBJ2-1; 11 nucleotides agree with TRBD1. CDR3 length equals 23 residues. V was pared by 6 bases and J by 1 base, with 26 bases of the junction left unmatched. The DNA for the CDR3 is TGTGCCAGCAGGCTGGGGCCTAAGACGTGGGGGACAGGGGGAGACGTGTCCTACAATGAGCAGTTCTTC. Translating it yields CASRLGPKTWGTGGDVSYNEQFF.

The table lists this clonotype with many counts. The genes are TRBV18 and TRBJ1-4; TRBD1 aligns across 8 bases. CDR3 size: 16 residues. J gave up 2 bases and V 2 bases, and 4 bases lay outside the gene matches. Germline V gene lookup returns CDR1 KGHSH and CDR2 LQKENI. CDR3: CASSPRRTGTNEKLFF. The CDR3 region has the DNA TGTGCCAGCTCACCAAGAAGGACAGGGACTAATGAAAAACTGTTTTTT.

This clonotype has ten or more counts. DNA for the CDR3: TGTGCCAGCAGTGTGCGGGTTGGGGGAGACACTGAAGCTTTCTTT. Translation gives CASSVRVGGDTEAFF. The chain recombines TRBV2 with TRBJ1-1; weak D call: TRBD1 (5 bases). Trimming removed 4 bases from V and 3 bases from J, with 15 bases in between. The CDR3 is made up of 15 amino acids. Germline V gene data show CDR1 as SNHLY and CDR2 as FYNNEI.

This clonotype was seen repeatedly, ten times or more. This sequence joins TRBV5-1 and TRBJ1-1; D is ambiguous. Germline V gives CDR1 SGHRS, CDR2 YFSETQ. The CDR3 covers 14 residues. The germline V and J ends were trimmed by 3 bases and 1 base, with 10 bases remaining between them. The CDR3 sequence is CASSSLPGNTEAFF. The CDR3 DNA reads TGCGCCAGCAGCTCATTACCAGGGAACACTGAAGCTTTCTTT. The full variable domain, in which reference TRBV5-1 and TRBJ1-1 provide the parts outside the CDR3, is KAGVTQTPRYLIKTRGQQVTLSCSPISGHRSVSWYQQTPGQGLQFLFEYFSETQRNKGNFPGRFSGRQFSNSRSEMNVSTLELGDSALYLCASSSLPGNTEAFFGQGTRLTVV.

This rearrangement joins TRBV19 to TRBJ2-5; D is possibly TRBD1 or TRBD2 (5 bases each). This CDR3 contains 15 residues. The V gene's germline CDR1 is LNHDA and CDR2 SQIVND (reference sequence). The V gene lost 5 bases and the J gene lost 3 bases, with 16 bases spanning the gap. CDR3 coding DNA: TGTGCCAGTAGTTCCCTGTGGGGGTTAAAAGAGACCCAGTACTTC. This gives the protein CASSSLWGLKETQYF.

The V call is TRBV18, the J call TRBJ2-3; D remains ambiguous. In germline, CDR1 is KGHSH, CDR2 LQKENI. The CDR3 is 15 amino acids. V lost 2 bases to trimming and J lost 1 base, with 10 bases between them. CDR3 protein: CASSPSALRTDTQYF. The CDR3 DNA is TGTGCCAGCTCACCATCGGCGCTGCGCACAGATACGCAGTATTTT. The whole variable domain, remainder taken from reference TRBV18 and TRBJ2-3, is NAGVMQNPRHLVRRRGQEARLRCSPMKGHSHVYWYRQLPEEGLKFMVYLQKENIIDESGMPKERFSAEFPKEGPSILRIQQVVRGDSAAYFCASSPSALRTDTQYFGPGTRLTVL.

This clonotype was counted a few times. The CDR3 spells CASSLGDRAGTDTQYF. CDR3 bases: TGTGCCAGCAGCTTAGGGGACAGGGCCGGAACAGATACGCAGTATTTT. This sequence joins TRBV7-9 and TRBJ2-3, with 9 bases identical to TRBD1. J was trimmed by 3 bases and V by 1 base; bases with no gene match: 5. The CDR3 has 16 residues. Germline assignment: CDR1 SEHNR and CDR2 FQNEAQ (reference sequence).

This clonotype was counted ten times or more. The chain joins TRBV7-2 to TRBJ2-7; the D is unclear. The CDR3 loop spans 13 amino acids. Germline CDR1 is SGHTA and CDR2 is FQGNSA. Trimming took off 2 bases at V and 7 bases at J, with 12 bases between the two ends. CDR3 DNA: TGTGCCAGCAGCTTATACCTGGCTGGGGAGCAGTACTTC. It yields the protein CASSLYLAGEQYF.

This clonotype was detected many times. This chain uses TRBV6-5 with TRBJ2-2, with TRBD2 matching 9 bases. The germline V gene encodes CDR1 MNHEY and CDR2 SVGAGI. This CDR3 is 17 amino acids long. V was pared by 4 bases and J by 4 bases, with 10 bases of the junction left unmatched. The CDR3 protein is CASSSPWLAGSTGELFF. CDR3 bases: TGTGCCAGCAGTTCCCCTTGGCTAGCGGGAAGCACCGGGGAGCTGTTTTTT.

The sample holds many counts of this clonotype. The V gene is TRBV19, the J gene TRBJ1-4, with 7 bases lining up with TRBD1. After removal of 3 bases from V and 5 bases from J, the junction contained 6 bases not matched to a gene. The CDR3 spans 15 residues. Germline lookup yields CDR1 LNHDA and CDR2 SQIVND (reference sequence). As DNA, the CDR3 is TGTGCCAGTAGTATCGTGGACAGGCTGAATGAAAAACTGTTTTTT. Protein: CASSIVDRLNEKLFF.

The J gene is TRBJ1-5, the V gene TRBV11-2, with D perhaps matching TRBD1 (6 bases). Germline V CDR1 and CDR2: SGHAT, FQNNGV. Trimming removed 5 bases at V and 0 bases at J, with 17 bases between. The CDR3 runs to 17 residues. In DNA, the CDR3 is TGTGCCAGCAGCCACCACAGGGAAACCTATAGCAATCAGCCCCAGCATTTT. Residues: CASSHHRETYSNQPQHF.

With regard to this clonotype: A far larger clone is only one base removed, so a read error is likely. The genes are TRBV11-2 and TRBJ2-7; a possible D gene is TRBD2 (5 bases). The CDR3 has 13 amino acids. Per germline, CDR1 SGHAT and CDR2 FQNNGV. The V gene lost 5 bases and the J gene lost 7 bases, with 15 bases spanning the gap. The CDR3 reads CASSIGLADEQYF. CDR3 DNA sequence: TGTGCCAGCAGCATCGGACTTGCGGATGAGCAGTACTTC.

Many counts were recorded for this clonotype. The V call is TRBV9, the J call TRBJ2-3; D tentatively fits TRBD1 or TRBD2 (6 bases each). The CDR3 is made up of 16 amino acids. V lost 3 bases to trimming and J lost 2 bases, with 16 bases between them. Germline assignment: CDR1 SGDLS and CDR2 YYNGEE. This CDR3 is CASSAVKWGATDTQYF. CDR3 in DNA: TGTGCCAGCAGCGCCGTGAAGTGGGGGGCCACAGATACGCAGTATTTT.

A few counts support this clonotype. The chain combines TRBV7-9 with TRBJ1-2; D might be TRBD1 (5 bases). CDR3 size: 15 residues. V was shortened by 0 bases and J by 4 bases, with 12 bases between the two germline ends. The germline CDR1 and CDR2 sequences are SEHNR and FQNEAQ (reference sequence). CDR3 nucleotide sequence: TGTGCCAGCAGCTTAGCAGGGGCAGTGGGCTATGGCTACACCTTC. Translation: CASSLAGAVGYGYTF.